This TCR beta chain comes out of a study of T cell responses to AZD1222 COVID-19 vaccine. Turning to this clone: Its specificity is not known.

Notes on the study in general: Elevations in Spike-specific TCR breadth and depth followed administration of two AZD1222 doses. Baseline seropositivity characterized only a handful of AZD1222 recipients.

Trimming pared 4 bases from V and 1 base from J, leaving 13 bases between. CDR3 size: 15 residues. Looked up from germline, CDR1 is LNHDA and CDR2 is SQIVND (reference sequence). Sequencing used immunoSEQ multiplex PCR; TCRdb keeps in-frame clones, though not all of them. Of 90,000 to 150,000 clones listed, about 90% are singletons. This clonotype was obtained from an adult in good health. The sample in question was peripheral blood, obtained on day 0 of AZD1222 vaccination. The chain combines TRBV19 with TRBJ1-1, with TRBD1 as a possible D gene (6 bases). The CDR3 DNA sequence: TGTGCCAGTAGTACCCGACTGGGGGCGAACACTGAAGCTTTCTTT. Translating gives CASSTRLGANTEAFF.